This entry concerns a single T cell receptor beta chain. Its antigen is currently unknown. The data were obtained in a study of OX40 agonist ivuxolimab in advanced cancers. Looking at the study overall: At doses from 0.01 to 10 mg/kg, patients were given intravenous ivuxolimab every 2 weeks.

Trimming cost V 2 bases and J 1 base, with 8 bases left between them. The CDR3 length is 14 residues. Germline values: CDR1 KGHSH, CDR2 LQKENI. Assay used: immunoSEQ multiplex PCR; TCRdb lists only in-frame clones, some missing. The data hold nearly 45,000 clones, with roughly 90% observed a single time. Study-level points and caveats: Clones of CD4+ and CD8+ blood T cells grew by week 6 at doses of 0.1 to 3.0 mg/kg.

Sequences were derived from CD4+ or CD8+ T cells sorted from blood, sampled in a trial of the OX40 agonist ivuxolimab. J is TRBJ1-1 and V is TRBV18; D not resolved. The receptor comes from an adult with an advanced solid tumor such as melanoma, head and neck, liver or kidney cancer. CDR3 amino acids: CASSPESRNTEAFF. The CDR3 nucleotides are TGTGCCAGCTCACCAGAGTCGAGGAACACTGAAGCTTTCTTT.